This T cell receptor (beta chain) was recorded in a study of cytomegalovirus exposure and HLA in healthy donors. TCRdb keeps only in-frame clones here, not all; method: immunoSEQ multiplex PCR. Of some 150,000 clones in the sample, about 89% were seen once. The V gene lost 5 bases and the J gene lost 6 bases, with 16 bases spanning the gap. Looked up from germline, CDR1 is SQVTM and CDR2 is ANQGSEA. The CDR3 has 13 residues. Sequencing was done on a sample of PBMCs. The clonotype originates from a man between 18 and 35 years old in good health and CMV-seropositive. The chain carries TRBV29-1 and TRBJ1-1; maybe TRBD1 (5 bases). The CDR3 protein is CSVNVAQGAEAFF. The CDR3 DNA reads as TGCAGCGTTAACGTGGCTCAGGGCGCTGAAGCTTTCTTT. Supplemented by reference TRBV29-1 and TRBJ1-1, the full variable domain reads SAVISQKPSRDICQRGTSLTIQCQVDSQVTMMFWYRQQPGQSLTLIATANQGSEATYESGFVIDKFPISRPNLTFSTLTVSNMSPEDSSIYLCSVNVAQGAEAFFGQGTRLTVV.